This T cell receptor beta chain originates from a study of T cells in Graves' hyperthyroidism and ophthalmopathy. Study outcomes and limitations: Most expanded thyroid clonotypes above 0.001 also appeared in blood.

The germline CDR1 and CDR2 sequences are MNHNS and SASEGT. The CDR3 loop spans 15 amino acids. V was pared by 5 bases and J by 3 bases, with 17 bases between. Researchers amplified the TCR beta CDR3 regions from RNA transcripts. HTBI primers were the set used in a first-round RT-PCR of the TCR CDR3. TCRdb ran MiXCR on the multiplex PCR reads and lists one entry per CDR3 protein. The profile shows about 560,000 distinct CDR3 sequences, more than 15% of them singletons. This clonotype was observed a handful of times. What it binds is unknown. This receptor was identified in a woman under 40 with Graves' hyperthyroidism. Sequenced sample: blood. This chain joins TRBV6-1 and TRBJ2-7; tentative D call: TRBD1 (5 bases). The CDR3 sequence is CASSYQGAGNYEQYF. As DNA, the CDR3 is TGTGCCAGCAGTTATCAAGGGGCAGGTAACTACGAGCAGTACTTC.